These 13 T cell receptor beta chains share one sample of origin, sequenced in a study of shared clonotypes between healthy human individuals. Clones were sequenced by immunoSEQ multiplex PCR, and TCRdb holds only the in-frame ones, with some missing. In the table there are hundreds of thousands of clones, almost 97% of which are singletons. Sequencing was performed on naive CD4+ T cells sorted from blood. As to subset: CD45RA+ positively selected. The receptors come from a woman under 40 in good health.

The chain is built from TRBV27 and TRBJ1-2; D uncertain. Trimming cost V 3 bases and J 4 bases, with 9 bases left between them. Germline V gene lookup returns CDR1 MNHEY and CDR2 SMNVEV (reference sequence). This CDR3 spans 13 amino acids. In DNA, the CDR3 is TGTGCCAGCAGTTTCGGCCAGTCCTATGGCTACACCTTC. As protein: CASSFGQSYGYTF.

The chain employs TRBV30 and TRBJ2-1; a possible D gene is TRBD2 (5 bases). This CDR3 contains 14 residues. The germline CDR1 and CDR2 sequences are GTSNPN and SVGIG (reference sequence). V lost 0 bases to trimming and J lost 5 bases, with 11 bases between them. The CDR3 DNA follows: TGTGCCTGGAGTGTACTAGTCAGTGACAATGAGCAGTTCTTC. Encoded protein: CAWSVLVSDNEQFF.

V gene TRBV15 combines with J gene TRBJ2-1; D is possibly TRBD2 (6 bases). V lost 0 bases and J 11 bases, leaving 14 bases between the germline ends. Germline V gene lookup returns CDR1 LNHNV and CDR2 YYDKDF (reference sequence). The CDR3 has 14 amino acids. The CDR3 bases are TGTGCCACCAGCAGAGATATCACTAGCACTCAGCAGTTCTTC. Translating it yields CATSRDITSTQQFF.

The gene calls are TRBV5-1 and TRBJ2-5; 10 nucleotides line up with TRBD1. This CDR3 spans 14 amino acids. V shed 4 bases, J shed 7 bases, and the junction held 7 bases outside the gene matches. From germline, CDR1 is SGHRS and CDR2 YFSETQ. The CDR3 DNA sequence: TGCGCCAGCAGCCGAGTGACAGGGGGCGCGACCCAGTACTTC. It is translated as CASSRVTGGATQYF.

This clone was recorded only once. The V and J genes are TRBV19 and TRBJ1-2; possibly TRBD1 for D (6 bases). Per the germline V gene, CDR1 is LNHDA and CDR2 is SQIVND (reference sequence). V lost 7 bases and J 2 bases, leaving 11 bases between the germline ends. This CDR3 region has 13 residues. The CDR3: CASTVQGNYGYTF. CDR3 nucleotides: TGTGCCAGTACTGTACAGGGCAACTATGGCTACACCTTC.

J is TRBJ2-3 and V is TRBV5-1; 14 nucleotides line up with TRBD2. The J segment lost 4 bases and the V segment lost 6 bases, leaving 4 bases of the junction unmatched. There are 15 residues in the CDR3. The germline V gene has CDR1 SGHRS and CDR2 YFSETQ. The CDR3 DNA sequence: TGCGCCAGCACTGGGACTAGCGGGAGTGCAGATACGCAGTATTTT. It translates to CASTGTSGSADTQYF.

The rearrangement uses TRBV7-8 and TRBJ2-5; a possible D gene is TRBD2 (6 bases). TRBJ2-7 matches the DNA end more closely, so the J call is doubtful. Germline V gene data show CDR1 as SGHVS and CDR2 as FQNEAQ. This CDR3 has 15 residues. The CDR3 sequence is CASSPGPGLPYEQYF. DNA for the CDR3: TGTGCCAGCAGCCCAGGGCCGGGACTTCCCTACGAGCAGTACTTC.

This chain links TRBV21-1 with TRBJ2-5; the table's D call TRBD2 went unverified against the DNA. TRBV21-1 is described as a pseudogene. CDR3 length: 17 residues. The CDR3 protein is CASTPLAGLAGQETQYF. As DNA, the CDR3 is TGTGCCAGCACACCCCTGGCGGGACTAGCGGGACAAGAGACCCAGTACTTC.

This chain joins TRBV5-4 and TRBJ2-1, with D perhaps TRBD2 (5 bases). The CDR3 sequence is 14 residues long. V was shortened by 0 bases and J by 5 bases, with 9 bases between the two germline ends. Per the germline V gene, CDR1 is SGHNT and CDR2 is YYREEE (reference sequence). CDR3 region: CASSLVRRNNEQFF. In DNA, the CDR3 is TGTGCCAGCAGCTTGGTTAGGAGGAACAATGAGCAGTTCTTC.

The V gene is TRBV11-2, the J gene TRBJ2-5, with D perhaps TRBD2 (6 bases). CDR1 and CDR2 (germline): SGHAT, FQNNGV. The V end was cut by 6 bases, the J end by 2 bases, with 13 bases between. The CDR3 covers 14 residues. CDR3 sequence: CASRRPREQETQYF. Written as DNA, the CDR3 is TGTGCCAGCAGACGCCCGCGGGAACAAGAGACCCAGTACTTC.

The V call is TRBV27, the J call TRBJ2-3; 7 bases are a match to TRBD1. Germline CDR1 is MNHEY and CDR2 is SMNVEV (reference sequence). The CDR3 has 15 residues. J was trimmed by 9 bases and V by 3 bases; bases with no gene match: 12. The CDR3 DNA sequence: TGTGCCAGCAGTTTGGGACAGCTCGGATGGGACACGCAGTATTTT. Its protein is CASSLGQLGWDTQYF.

This rearrangement joins TRBV27 to TRBJ2-7; 9 bases are a match to TRBD1. CDR1 MNHEY and CDR2 SMNVEV come from the germline V gene (reference sequence). This CDR3 contains 15 residues. Losses at the gene ends were 4 bases for V and 2 bases for J; bases not matched to a gene: 6. The CDR3 DNA sequence: TGTGCCAGCAGTTACTCGGACAGGGGAGCCTACGAGCAGTACTTC. As protein: CASSYSDRGAYEQYF.

This sequence joins TRBV9 and TRBJ2-1, with D possibly matching TRBD2 (6 bases). This CDR3 comprises 17 residues. Trimming shortened V by 0 bases and J by 1 base, and 14 bases separated the two germline ends. CDR1 is SGDLS and CDR2 is YYNGEE in the germline V gene. The CDR3 DNA reads as TGTGCCAGCAGCGTAGTAGGGACTTCCACTTCCTACAATGAGCAGTTCTTC. As protein: CASSVVGTSTSYNEQFF. The full variable domain, with the rest looked up from reference TRBV9 and TRBJ2-1, is DSGVTQTPKHLITATGQRVTLRCSPRSGDLSVYWYQQSLDQGLQFLIQYYNGEERAKGNILERFSAQQFPDLHSELNLSSLELGDSALYFCASSVVGTSTSYNEQFFGPGTRLTVL.